This T cell receptor (beta chain) is from a study of technical replicates of blood from a few donors. Germline V gives CDR1 MGHRA, CDR2 YSYEKL. The CDR3 length is 17 residues. V trimming: 3 bases; J trimming: 2 bases; junction bases outside the gene matches: 11. Sequencing used immunoSEQ multiplex PCR; TCRdb keeps in-frame clones, though not all of them. The sample lists around 84,000 clones, over 85% occurring once. The gene calls are TRBV4-1 and TRBJ1-2; 8 bases fit TRBD1. The sequencing input was T cells isolated from PBMCs. The sequence was collected from a human donor in good health. The CDR3 coding sequence is TGCGCCAGCAGCCACCTAGGAGGACAGGGAGACAACTATGGCTACACCTTC. It specifies CASSHLGGQGDNYGYTF.